This T cell receptor (beta chain) originates from a study of cytomegalovirus exposure and HLA in healthy donors. Study at large: In a previous analysis, 110 million or so unique TCR beta sequences were found from about 179 million T cells. Study-level points and caveats: For cytomegalovirus status, the classifier reportedly gave diagnoses with high specificity and sensitivity.

This clone was seen only once. What it recognizes is unknown. The study ran its PCR with 60 Vbeta and 13 Jbeta primers. Profiling relied on immunoSEQ multiplex PCR, and the TCRdb table lists in-frame clones only, not all of them. The repertoire holds some 88,000 clones, with 65% to 80% as singletons. In germline, CDR1 is SGHTA, CDR2 FQGNSA. Trimming stripped 1 base from V and 0 bases from J, with 13 bases between. CDR3 length: 16 amino acids. The genes are TRBV7-2 and TRBJ2-7; possibly TRBD2 for D (5 bases). The receptor was derived from a woman aged 18-35 years in good health and CMV-seropositive. Sequencing was done on a sample of PBMCs. The CDR3 DNA sequence: TGTGCCAGCAGCTTAGACGGGGTCCCCTTCTCCTACGAGCAGTACTTC. It specifies CASSLDGVPFSYEQYF.